This T cell receptor (beta chain) was found in a study of blood T cell repertoires in COVID-19. Study information: Spain, Italy and the United States supplied samples that represented acute and convalescent COVID-19. PBMCs, B-cell-depleted T cells, or T cells provided the cDNA or gDNA that made up the material.

Under the authors' procedure: Reference gene primer amplification in the assay estimated nucleated cell counts. Profiled with immunoSEQ multiplex PCR; TCRdb holds only in-frame clones, not every one. V and J calls and clone size follow that table, whereas D and trimming were derived from the DNA. The data show around 240,000 clones, 65% to 90% seen once. Germline V gives CDR1 SGHRS, CDR2 YFSETQ. The length of the CDR3 is 17 residues. Trimming took off 0 bases at V and 0 bases at J, with 14 bases between the two ends. This clone was seen a handful of times. The chain uses TRBV5-1 and TRBJ2-3; the D gene is possibly TRBD2 (6 bases). The sequenced material came from peripheral blood. The clonotype comes from a woman in her forties or fifties with acute or convalescent COVID-19. CDR3 nucleotides: TGCGCCAGCAGCTTGGACATTGGGCGGGGAAGCACAGATACGCAGTATTTT. Protein: CASSLDIGRGSTDTQYF.